The rows below give T cell receptor beta chains drawn from one sample of a study of blood T cells in healthy people across ages. A single record per CDR3 protein comes from TCRdb applying MiXCR to the 5' RACE reads. Of over 1,200,000 distinct CDR3 sequences detected, 45% to 70% appear once; the ten largest clones hold 5% to 7%. The specimen sequenced was blood. These receptors were obtained from a man aged 18 to 30 in good health. The CDR3 runs from the conserved cysteine through the conserved F or W. Fields, in order: clone size, J gene, V gene, CDR3 protein. The listing skips clone size in some rows; elsewhere it reads once, few, many or a size class.

clone size: -; J gene: TRBJ2-3; V gene: TRBV9; CDR3 protein: CASSVGLKPTDTQYF
clone size: -; J gene: TRBJ1-2; V gene: TRBV7-2; CDR3 protein: CASSVVLPLGDYGYTF
clone size: -; J gene: TRBJ2-1; V gene: TRBV7-9; CDR3 protein: CASSLGTVNEQFF
clone size: -; J gene: TRBJ2-6; V gene: TRBV10-3; CDR3 protein: CAISEEALSGANVLTF
clone size: -; J gene: TRBJ2-5; V gene: TRBV20-1; CDR3 protein: CSAIGEETQYF
clone size: -; J gene: TRBJ1-3; V gene: TRBV4-3; CDR3 protein: CASSQAGATLGTTIYF
clone size: -; J gene: TRBJ2-1; V gene: TRBV9; CDR3 protein: CASSVGGLAGGGGNEQFF
clone size: -; J gene: TRBJ1-4; V gene: TRBV6-5; CDR3 protein: CASSVEWTNEKLFF
clone size: once; J gene: TRBJ2-6; V gene: TRBV23-1; CDR3 protein: CARPSRGRKYGSGANVLTF
clone size: -; J gene: TRBJ2-1; V gene: TRBV5-1; CDR3 protein: CASSLAEGYSYNEQFF